These 22 T cell receptor beta chains share one sample of origin, sequenced in a study of control samples from healthy donors and cancer patients. Assay: immunoSEQ multiplex PCR; the TCRdb copy retains only in-frame clones and omits some. The sample has roughly 200,000 clones; roughly 94% are singletons. The material sequenced was blood. The receptors stem from a man aged 45 to 65 in good health.

This clone was picked up one time. In nucleotides, the CDR3 is TGTGCCATCAGTGAGATACAGGAAACTAATTCACCCCTCCACTTT. Amino acid sequence: CAISEIQETNSPLHF. The V and J genes are TRBV10-3 and TRBJ1-6; D might be TRBD1 (5 bases). The V gene's germline CDR1 is ENHRY and CDR2 SYGVKD. V was clipped by 2 bases and J by 6 bases, with 11 bases between them. The CDR3 extends over 15 amino acids.

This chain joins TRBV2 and TRBJ1-2, with D tentatively TRBD1 (6 bases). Germline loops: CDR1 SNHLY, CDR2 FYNNEI. V shed 8 bases and J shed 8 bases, with 21 bases lying between them. CDR3 length: 14 amino acids. The CDR3: CASVYAWTDSGYTF. CDR3 nucleotide sequence: TGTGCCAGCGTATACGCCTGGACAGACTCAGGCTACACCTTC.

The V call is TRBV7-2, the J call TRBJ1-3; 7 bases fit TRBD1. CDR1 is SGHTA, CDR2 FQGNSA, per germline. V shed 3 bases, J shed 0 bases, and the junction held 5 bases outside the gene matches. The CDR3 consists of 16 residues. The CDR3 sequence: CASSFTTGSSGNTIYF. The CDR3, as DNA: TGTGCCAGCAGCTTCACGACAGGGAGCTCTGGAAACACCATATATTTT.

The chain joins TRBV5-1 to TRBJ1-1, with D uncertain. V lost 5 bases, J lost 1 base, and 15 bases lay in between. The CDR3 extends over 15 amino acids. Per germline, CDR1 SGHRS and CDR2 YFSETQ. The CDR3 sequence is CASSPMGIPNTEAFF. Here the CDR3 DNA reads TGCGCCAGCAGTCCAATGGGGATCCCGAACACTGAAGCTTTCTTT.

This chain connects TRBV5-6 to TRBJ1-5; the match to TRBD1 covers 9 bases. V gave up 4 bases and J gave up 2 bases; unmatched junction bases: 7. The length of the CDR3 is 16 residues. Germline CDR1 and CDR2: SGHDT and YYEEEE. The CDR3 sequence: CASSHRRQGGNQPQHF. The CDR3 DNA sequence: TGTGCCAGCAGCCACCGCCGACAGGGGGGCAATCAGCCCCAGCATTTT.

The rearrangement joins TRBV25-1 to TRBJ2-6; D is ambiguous. The germline V gene has CDR1 MGHDK and CDR2 SYGVNS. This CDR3 is built from 14 residues. V was cut by 4 bases and J by 13 bases, with 17 bases left in between. The CDR3 loop is CASSGFGQSVVLTF. CDR3 in DNA: TGTGCCAGCAGTGGGTTCGGGCAGTCAGTAGTCCTGACTTTC.

The genes are TRBV7-2 and TRBJ2-1; no clear D. Germline values: CDR1 SGHTA, CDR2 FQGNSA. Deletions cut 0 bases from V and 7 bases from J, with 7 bases between. This CDR3 region has 13 residues. The chain's CDR3 is CASSLAVTNEQFF. CDR3 nucleotide sequence: TGTGCCAGCAGCTTAGCGGTCACAAATGAGCAGTTCTTC.

The V and J genes are TRBV15 and TRBJ1-6; maybe TRBD1 (5 bases). V was shortened by 1 base and J by 8 bases, with 12 bases between the two germline ends. This CDR3 comprises 15 residues. Germline V CDR1 and CDR2: LNHNV, YYDKDF (reference sequence). CDR3 residues: CATSRARGRDSPLHF. The CDR3 nucleotides read TGTGCCACCAGCAGAGCCCGGGGACGGGATTCACCCCTCCACTTT.

The CDR3 reads CASSPLVGSSYNSPLHF. The CDR3 DNA sequence: TGTGCCAGCAGTCCCCTTGTGGGCAGCTCCTATAATTCACCCCTCCACTTT. The rearrangement links TRBV27 to TRBJ1-6; D unclear. The germline CDR1 and CDR2 sequences are MNHEY and SMNVEV (reference sequence). The CDR3 contains 17 residues. Trimming stripped 5 bases from V and 0 bases from J, with 14 bases between.

The V and J genes are TRBV11-2 and TRBJ1-2; D not resolved. Germline CDR1 SGHAT, CDR2 FQNNGV. The CDR3 covers 15 residues. The V end lost 5 bases, the J end lost 8 bases, and 21 bases lay between the germline ends. In nucleotides, the CDR3 is TGTGCCAGCAGCCAAATCGGGGAATCCGGTCGGGGCTACACCTTC. Its protein product is CASSQIGESGRGYTF.

This sequence joins TRBV19 and TRBJ2-1; D perhaps matches TRBD2 (5 bases). Germline assignment: CDR1 LNHDA and CDR2 SQIVND (reference sequence). This CDR3 spans 15 amino acids. The ends were cut back, 3 bases at V and 2 bases at J, with 11 bases in the middle. CDR3 loop: CASSMYNGAYNEQFF. CDR3 DNA: TGTGCCAGTAGTATGTACAACGGGGCCTACAATGAGCAGTTCTTC.

V usage is TRBV7-2 and J usage is TRBJ1-3; 8 bases are shared with TRBD1. The CDR3 spans 16 residues. J was trimmed by 4 bases and V by 6 bases; bases with no gene match: 11. Germline-derived CDR1 and CDR2 are SGHTA and FQGNSA. In DNA, the CDR3 is TGTGCCAGCAGTCAGGACAGGGCCTATTCAGGAAACACCATATATTTT. It codes for CASSQDRAYSGNTIYF.

This chain links TRBV19 with TRBJ2-7; D may match TRBD1 or TRBD2 (5 bases each). Germline lookup yields CDR1 LNHDA and CDR2 SQIVND (reference sequence). The length of the CDR3 is 12 residues. V lost 9 bases and J lost 9, with 18 bases in between. CDR3 coding DNA: TGTGCCAGCGGGACCGGATGGGGCGGGCAGTACTTC. Protein sequence: CASGTGWGGQYF.

J is TRBJ2-2 and V is TRBV30, with D perhaps TRBD2 (5 bases). With 5 bases removed from V and 5 bases from J, the gap between germline ends came to 12 bases. Germline assignment: CDR1 GTSNPN and CDR2 SVGIG (reference sequence). The CDR3 extends over 13 amino acids. This chain's CDR3 is CAWAGGGTGELFF. The CDR3 coding sequence is TGTGCCTGGGCGGGTGGCGGAACCGGGGAGCTGTTTTTT. Variable domain in full (rest from reference TRBV30 and TRBJ2-2): SQTIHQWPATLVQPVGSPLSLECTVEGTSNPNLYWYRQAAGRGLQLLFYSVGIGQISSEVPQNLSASRPQDRQFILSSKKLLLSDSGFYLCAWAGGGTGELFFGEGSRLTVL.

The chain has TRBV5-5 and TRBJ1-5, with a tentative D call TRBD1 (5 bases). This CDR3 comprises 15 residues. Germline V gene data show CDR1 as SGHKS and CDR2 as YYEKEE (reference sequence). Trimming pared 1 base from V and 7 bases from J, leaving 15 bases between. The CDR3 DNA follows: TGTGCCAGCAGCTTGTTCCAGGGCCTGAAACAGCCCCAGCATTTT. Its translation: CASSLFQGLKQPQHF.

Details on this clone: Other DNA sequences within the sample encode an identical CDR3. The chain carries TRBV2 and TRBJ1-5; D is ambiguous. V lost 3 bases and J lost 7, with 10 bases in between. This CDR3 has 13 residues. Germline CDR1 SNHLY, CDR2 FYNNEI. The CDR3 reads CASSEEVGQPQHF. Here the CDR3 DNA reads TGTGCCAGCAGTGAGGAGGTTGGGCAGCCCCAGCATTTT. Together with reference TRBV2 and TRBJ1-5, the CDR3 gives the full variable domain: EPEVTQTPSHQVTQMGQEVILRCVPISNHLYFYWYRQILGQKVEFLVSFYNNEISEKSEIFDDQFSVERPDGSNFTLKIRSTKLEDSAMYFCASSEEVGQPQHFGDGTRLSIL.

The genes are TRBV3-1 (or the pseudogene TRBV3-2) and TRBJ2-1; 12 positions agree with TRBD2. Per germline, CDR1 LGHDT and CDR2 YNNKEL (reference sequence). With V trimmed by 2 bases and J by 16 bases, 15 bases remained unmatched. The CDR3 sequence is 16 residues long. CDR3 in amino acids: CASSQSRGSLAGGLFF. The CDR3, as DNA: TGTGCCAGCAGCCAATCCCGCGGGAGTCTAGCGGGGGGGCTCTTCTTC.

This chain connects TRBV7-9 to TRBJ2-3; D is perhaps TRBD1 or TRBD2 (7 bases each). Trimming shortened V by 4 bases and J by 4 bases, and 21 bases separated the two germline ends. The germline CDR1 and CDR2 sequences are SEHNR and FQNEAQ (reference sequence). The CDR3 runs 17 residues. The CDR3: CASSSQADREGADTQYF. CDR3 bases: TGTGCCAGCAGCTCCCAAGCCGACAGGGAGGGGGCAGATACGCAGTATTTT.

V gene TRBV3-1 (or the pseudogene TRBV3-2) combines with J gene TRBJ2-7, with unresolved D. This CDR3 is built from 13 residues. Germline V gene sequence: CDR1 LGHDT, CDR2 YNNKEL (reference sequence). Deletions cut 1 base from V and 1 base from J, with 5 bases between. CDR3 in DNA: TGTGCCAGCAGCCAAGCGCGGTCCTACGAGCAGTACTTC. Translating gives CASSQARSYEQYF.

V and J are TRBV11-2 and TRBJ2-7; the D is unclear. This CDR3 is built from 14 residues. Per germline, CDR1 SGHAT and CDR2 FQNNGV. V lost 2 bases to trimming and J lost 6 bases, with 14 bases between them. The CDR3 nucleotides are TGTGCCAGCAGCTTATCTTCGCTGACTGGCGAGCAGTACGTC. It specifies CASSLSSLTGEQYV.

The chain has TRBV28 and TRBJ2-1, with 11 bases lining up with TRBD2. J lost 15 bases, V lost 6 bases, and 4 bases had no gene match. Germline lookup yields CDR1 MDHEN and CDR2 SYDVKM. This CDR3 is built from 11 residues. CDR3 amino acids: CASSTGTSGFF. In nucleotides, the CDR3 is TGTGCCAGCAGCACCGGGACTAGCGGGTTCTTC.

The chain has TRBV9 and TRBJ2-3, with TRBD2 as a possible D gene (6 bases). CDR3 length equals 15 residues. CDR1 and CDR2 (germline): SGDLS, YYNGEE. V shed 4 bases and J shed 6 bases, with 18 bases lying between them. CDR3 sequence (DNA): TGTGCCAGCAGCCCCGGGGGTATGTTGGGGGATACGCAGTATTTT. It specifies CASSPGGMLGDTQYF.